The 9 T cell receptor beta chains presented below share a single source sample, sequenced in a study of cytomegalovirus exposure and HLA in healthy donors. With 60 Vbeta and 13 Jbeta primers, the PCR was carried out. The repertoire was sequenced with immunoSEQ multiplex PCR; TCRdb's copy has only in-frame clones and lacks some. The repertoire holds roughly 34,000 clones, 55% to 80% seen once, with roughly a tenth in the top ten. Sample: PBMCs. All receptors come from a man aged 35 to 55 in good health and CMV-seropositive.

The chain recombines TRBV27 with TRBJ2-3, with D hard to call. CDR1 MNHEY and CDR2 SMNVEV come from the germline V gene (reference sequence). Trimming stripped 3 bases from V and 2 bases from J, with 12 bases between. CDR3 length: 15 residues. Written as DNA, the CDR3 is TGTGCCAGCAGTTTGGGTAGCCCGCCCACAGATACGCAGTATTTT. It translates to CASSLGSPPTDTQYF.

The chain joins TRBV7-9 to TRBJ2-4; D not certain. V lost 0 bases to trimming and J lost 3 bases, with 9 bases between them. The CDR3 has 15 amino acids. The germline gives CDR1 SEHNR, CDR2 FQNEAQ (reference sequence). The CDR3 spells CASSLALTGKNIQYF. The CDR3 nucleotides are TGTGCCAGCAGCTTAGCATTGACTGGCAAAAACATTCAGTACTTC.

The rearrangement links TRBV2 to TRBJ2-1; 7 bases map to TRBD2. The CDR3 sequence is 13 residues long. Germline CDR1 and CDR2: SNHLY and FYNNEI. Unmatched junction bases numbered 7, after V lost 5 bases and J lost 9 bases. The CDR3 bases are TGTGCCAGCAGTCGGACTCCGGGAGGTGAGCAGTTCTTC. It translates to CASSRTPGGEQFF.

This chain links TRBV19 with TRBJ1-5; no clear D. CDR1 is LNHDA, CDR2 SQIVND, per germline (reference sequence). V shed 4 bases and J shed 0 bases, with 4 bases lying between them. CDR3 length: 13 residues. The CDR3 DNA reads as TGTGCCAGTAGTACAATTAGCAATCAGCCCCAGCATTTT. This codes for CASSTISNQPQHF.

The gene calls are TRBV5-8 and TRBJ2-2, with 8 bases that match TRBD1. The CDR3 length is 15 residues. V trimming: 2 bases; J trimming: 7 bases; junction bases outside the gene matches: 7. Germline values: CDR1 SGHTS, CDR2 YDEGEE. The CDR3 is CASSFQGARSGELFF. In nucleotides, the CDR3 is TGTGCCAGCAGCTTTCAGGGGGCTAGGAGCGGGGAGCTGTTTTTT.

The chain has TRBV5-4 and TRBJ1-4; D is possibly TRBD1 (6 bases). The germline CDR1 and CDR2 sequences are SGHNT and YYREEE (reference sequence). This CDR3 is 15 amino acids long. V lost 1 base and J 7 bases, leaving 14 bases between the germline ends. The CDR3: CASSLRGGAVEKLFF. The CDR3 DNA sequence: TGTGCCAGCAGCTTGAGGGGGGGCGCGGTTGAAAAACTGTTTTTT.

The V call is TRBV7-8, the J call TRBJ2-7, with D tentatively TRBD1 (6 bases). There are 14 residues in the CDR3. The germline V gene has CDR1 SGHVS and CDR2 FQNEAQ. Trimming removed 2 bases at V and 3 bases at J, with 11 bases between. The CDR3 DNA is TGTGCCAGCAGCTTATTACAGGGAAACTACGAGCAGTACTTC. It specifies CASSLLQGNYEQYF.

The gene calls are TRBV4-1 and TRBJ2-3; D is possibly TRBD2 (7 bases). The CDR3 runs to 16 residues. CDR1 and CDR2 from the germline V gene are MGHRA and YSYEKL. Trimming shortened V by 1 base and J by 6 bases, and 17 bases separated the two germline ends. The CDR3 bases are TGCGCCAGCAGCCAAGGGAGGGGGGGCCGGAGGGATACGCAGTATTTT. It is translated as CASSQGRGGRRDTQYF.

The V and J genes are TRBV5-6 and TRBJ1-1; a weak D match, TRBD1 (6 bases). The CDR3 runs 14 residues. Germline lookup yields CDR1 SGHDT and CDR2 YYEEEE. Trimming pared 4 bases from V and 7 bases from J, leaving 17 bases between. The CDR3 nucleotides are TGTGCCAGCAGCCCGTGGGGGACACAATTTGAAGCTTTCTTT. Its translation is CASSPWGTQFEAFF.